The text below deals with one TCR beta chain. The antigen remains unidentified. A single base separates this from a much larger clone, so it may be a read error. The conserved closing phenylalanine or tryptophan is absent in this CDR3, likely reflecting a read error. This entry comes from a study of T cells in Graves' hyperthyroidism and ophthalmopathy. General observations from the study: Most expanded thyroid clonotypes above 0.001 recurred in blood.

CDR1 is LNHDA and CDR2 is SQIVND in the germline V gene (reference sequence). The germline V and J ends were trimmed by 7 bases and 0 bases, with 10 bases remaining between them. This CDR3 region has 14 residues. Regions amplified from RNA transcripts were the TCR beta CDR3 regions. Primed by the HTBI set, a first-round RT-PCR was run on the TCR CDR3. Each CDR3 protein is one row after TCRdb ran MiXCR on the multiplex PCR reads. The table records under 350,000 distinct CDR3 sequences, 13% of them present only once. Newly diagnosed hyperthyroidism, duration under 2 months, in patients aged 18 to 65. Clinical symptoms, serum thyroxine and TRAb, thyroid ultrasound and orbital computed tomography were used for the diagnoses. The blood was taken when hyperthyroidism was first diagnosed, before any ophthalmopathy symptoms showed up.

This sequence joins TRBV19 and TRBJ1-5; D gene unclear. This TCR derives from a woman aged 25-40 years with Graves' hyperthyroidism that later progressed to Graves' ophthalmopathy. The sample comprised blood. As DNA, the CDR3 is TGTGCCAGTACCTATAGGAGTAGCAATCAGCCCCAGCATTAT. Protein product: CASTYRSSNQPQHY.